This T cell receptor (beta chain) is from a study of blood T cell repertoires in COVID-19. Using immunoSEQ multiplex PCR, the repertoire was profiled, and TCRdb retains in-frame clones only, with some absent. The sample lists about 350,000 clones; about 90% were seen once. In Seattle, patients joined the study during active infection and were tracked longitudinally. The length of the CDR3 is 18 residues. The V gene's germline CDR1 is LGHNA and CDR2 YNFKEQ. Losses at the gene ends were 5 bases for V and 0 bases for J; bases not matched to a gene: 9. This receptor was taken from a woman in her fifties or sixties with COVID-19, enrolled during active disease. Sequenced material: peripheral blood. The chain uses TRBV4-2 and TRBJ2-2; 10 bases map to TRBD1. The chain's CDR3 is CASSVDRDRGPNTGELFF. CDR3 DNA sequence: TGTGCCAGCAGCGTAGACCGGGACAGGGGCCCGAACACCGGGGAGCTGTTTTTT.